The clone carrying this T cell receptor (beta chain) came up once. The data derive from a study of blood T cell repertoires in COVID-19. Repertoires were generated with immunoSEQ multiplex PCR, while TCRdb's copy carries only in-frame clones and drops some. The data show some 390,000 clones, roughly 89% seen once. In terms of age and location, participants ranged from roughly 18 to 95 years and lived in about two dozen US areas. Researchers sorted participants into cohorts using their self-reported clinical history. Sequenced input: PBMCs or T cells enriched from blood (not recorded which). The source of this sequence is a woman in her 30s who had recovered from COVID-19.

For the CDR3, the DNA is TGCGCCAGCAGCCAACCGGGACAGGGGGGCTACGAGCAGTACTTC. It translates to CASSQPGQGGYEQYF. The V gene is TRBV4-1, the J gene TRBJ2-7, with TRBD1 identical over 11 bases. Germline V gene data show CDR1 as MGHRA and CDR2 as YSYEKL. The CDR3 has 15 residues. V gave up 2 bases and J gave up 3 bases; unmatched junction bases: 3.